This T cell receptor beta chain was identified in a study of vaccination and CD4 T cells after COVID-19. Noted treatment: roughly 11-day PBMC culture with coronavirus spike peptide pools or control peptides (ViraFEST assay). Remarks on this clonotype: Its target is not known.

The study sequenced cultured CD4+ T cell DNA using the Oncomine TCR Beta short-read assay. MiXCR, applied by TCRdb to the PCR reads, yields one record per CDR3 protein. The sample has more than 15,000 distinct CDR3 sequences; around 55% are singletons. The specimen sequenced was CD4+ T cells from blood, cultured in vitro. The receptor was derived from a human donor who had recovered from COVID-19.

The CDR3 loop is CAWISTGIGGYTF. In nucleotides, the CDR3 is TGTGCCTGGATTTCGACAGGAATCGGTGGCTACACCTTC. The chain couples TRBV30 to TRBJ1-2, with D maybe TRBD1 (6 bases). Trimming cost V 4 bases and J 7 bases, with 16 bases left between them. The CDR3 has 13 residues. CDR1 and CDR2 (germline): GTSNPN, SVGIG (reference sequence).